The 24 T cell receptor beta chains listed next were all sequenced from one sample in a study of shared clonotypes between healthy human individuals. The assay was immunoSEQ multiplex PCR, and TCRdb's table has in-frame clones only and misses some. This sample has nearly 1,000,000 clones; roughly 72% occur once, and the top ten carry about 1.5%. The sequencing input was memory CD4+ T cells sorted from blood. Regarding subset: CD45RA-negative fraction. All receptors derive from a man aged 18 to 30 in good health.

The rearrangement links TRBV29-1 to TRBJ1-1, with 8 nucleotides matching TRBD1. The CDR3 is 14 residues long. V was pared by 6 bases and J by 1 base, with 7 bases of the junction left unmatched. CDR1 and CDR2 (germline): SQVTM, ANQGSEA. This CDR3 reads CSVTPGQGNTEAFF. CDR3 in DNA: TGCAGCGTAACCCCCGGACAGGGGAACACTGAAGCTTTCTTT.

The chain links TRBV9 to TRBJ2-7; D possibly matches TRBD1 or TRBD2 (5 bases each). Germline assignment: CDR1 SGDLS and CDR2 YYNGEE. This CDR3 has 15 residues. With 3 bases removed from V and 4 bases from J, the gap between germline ends came to 17 bases. This chain's CDR3 is CASSGGAGTGYEQYF. For the CDR3, the DNA is TGTGCCAGCAGCGGAGGGGCAGGGACGGGTTACGAGCAGTACTTC. Combining the CDR3 with reference TRBV9 and TRBJ2-7 gives the whole variable domain DSGVTQTPKHLITATGQRVTLRCSPRSGDLSVYWYQQSLDQGLQFLIQYYNGEERAKGNILERFSAQQFPDLHSELNLSSLELGDSALYFCASSGGAGTGYEQYFGPGTRLTVT.

The V gene is TRBV18, the J gene TRBJ1-2; D remains ambiguous. V gave up 4 bases and J gave up 4 bases, with 13 bases separating them. This CDR3 contains 14 residues. Germline-derived CDR1 and CDR2 are KGHSH and LQKENI. The CDR3 is CASSQDQLGYGYTF. The CDR3, as DNA: TGTGCCAGCTCACAGGATCAGTTGGGCTATGGCTACACCTTC.

The table lists this clone with a few counts. The J gene is TRBJ2-3, the V gene TRBV11-3; 9 nucleotides match TRBD2. V lost 3 bases to trimming and J lost 0 bases; unmatched junction nucleotides: 1. Germline-derived CDR1 and CDR2 are SGHNT and YENEEA. The CDR3 loop spans 15 amino acids. The CDR3 spells CASSFSGGSTDTQYF. The CDR3 DNA sequence: TGTGCCAGCAGCTTTAGCGGGGGAAGCACAGATACGCAGTATTTT.

This clone was seen more than once but under ten times. The chain carries TRBV7-3 and TRBJ2-1; TRBD1 might be the D (6 bases). Germline loops: CDR1 SGHTA, CDR2 FQGTGA. V was pared by 3 bases and J by 4 bases, with 16 bases between. The CDR3 runs to 16 residues. The CDR3 here is CASSLTGTNPYNEQFF. CDR3 DNA sequence: TGTGCCAGCAGCTTGACCGGGACAAACCCTTACAATGAGCAGTTCTTC.

This clone was found a few times. V and J are TRBV2 and TRBJ1-5; D not certain. The CDR3 loop spans 14 amino acids. Germline-derived CDR1 and CDR2 are SNHLY and FYNNEI. Trimming left V 0 bases short and J 7 bases short, with 10 bases between. The CDR3 region has the DNA TGTGCCAGCAGTGAAGCGAGAGGGAACCAGCCCCAGCATTTT. Translating it yields CASSEARGNQPQHF.

This clone is a singleton in its sample. This chain connects TRBV15 to TRBJ2-1; D ambiguous. From germline, CDR1 is LNHNV and CDR2 YYDKDF (reference sequence). V shed 1 base and J shed 6 bases, with 16 bases lying between them. The CDR3 has 16 residues. The CDR3 DNA sequence: TGTGCCACCAGCAGAGTGTGGGGTGAGGCAGCCAATGAGCAGTTCTTC. Its translation: CATSRVWGEAANEQFF.

This clone came up once. The same CDR3 can be traced to other DNA sequences in this sample. This sequence joins TRBV5-1 and TRBJ2-7; tentatively, D is TRBD2 (7 bases). The V gene's germline CDR1 is SGHRS and CDR2 YFSETQ. Trimming left V 0 bases short and J 3 bases short, with 13 bases between. The CDR3 totals 15 residues. The CDR3 nucleotides read TGCGCCAGCAGCTTGGGAGGCGGGGGCCGCTACGAGCAGTACTTC. This gives the protein CASSLGGGGRYEQYF. The whole variable domain, remainder taken from reference TRBV5-1 and TRBJ2-7, is KAGVTQTPRYLIKTRGQQVTLSCSPISGHRSVSWYQQTPGQGLQFLFEYFSETQRNKGNFPGRFSGRQFSNSRSEMNVSTLELGDSALYLCASSLGGGGRYEQYFGPGTRLTVT.

The V call is TRBV5-4, the J call TRBJ1-5; D gene unclear. From germline, CDR1 is SGHNT and CDR2 YYREEE (reference sequence). V lost 7 bases and J 5 bases, leaving 13 bases between the germline ends. This CDR3 region has 13 residues. In nucleotides, the CDR3 is TGTGCCAGCTCTCCTAATCGCGATCAGCCCCAGCATTTT. Its translation: CASSPNRDQPQHF. The whole variable domain, remainder taken from reference TRBV5-4 and TRBJ1-5, is ETGVTQSPTHLIKTRGQQVTLRCSSQSGHNTVSWYQQALGQGPQFIFQYYREEENGRGNFPPRFSGLQFPNYSSELNVNALELDDSALYLCASSPNRDQPQHFGDGTRLSIL.

The V call is TRBV19, the J call TRBJ2-6; 8 positions match TRBD1. V gave up 7 bases and J gave up 2 bases; unmatched junction bases: 7. Germline V gene sequence: CDR1 LNHDA, CDR2 SQIVND (reference sequence). The CDR3 consists of 16 residues. CDR3 sequence: CASIGTGLTGANVLTF. The CDR3 DNA follows: TGTGCCAGTATAGGGACAGGTCTCACTGGGGCCAACGTCCTGACTTTC.

This clone was seen many times. The sample carries other DNA sequences with the same CDR3. V is TRBV18 and J is TRBJ1-6, with 8 bases aligning to TRBD1. Unmatched junction bases numbered 0, after V lost 6 bases and J lost 5 bases. Germline CDR1 KGHSH, CDR2 LQKENI. CDR3 size: 13 residues. The DNA for the CDR3 is TGTGCCAGCTCGGGACAGGATAATTCACCCCTCCACTTT. Its protein is CASSGQDNSPLHF.

This clone has only one observation. The rearrangement uses TRBV11-3 and TRBJ2-1; perhaps TRBD2 as D (5 bases). This CDR3 is built from 13 residues. V dropped 5 bases and J dropped 8 bases, with 13 bases sitting between them. Per germline, CDR1 SGHNT and CDR2 YENEEA. CDR3 nucleotides: TGTGCCAGCAGCGACCGGAGGTCGGATGAGCAGTTCTTC. Protein sequence: CASSDRRSDEQFF.

Only a few counts were recorded for this clone. The genes are TRBV19 and TRBJ1-2, with 9 bases identical to TRBD1. Trimming removed 10 bases from V and 8 bases from J; junction bases left unmatched: 17. CDR3 length: 15 residues. The germline gives CDR1 LNHDA, CDR2 SQIVND (reference sequence). The CDR3 sequence is CATRDRVLRPGGYTF. As DNA, the CDR3 is TGTGCCACCAGGGACAGGGTCCTTAGGCCCGGCGGCTACACCTTC.

The chain is built from TRBV7-2 and TRBJ1-2; D gene unclear. V was pared by 4 bases and J by 4 bases, with 7 bases between. This CDR3 is built from 12 residues. The V gene's germline CDR1 is SGHTA and CDR2 FQGNSA. CDR3 sequence: CASSYGGYGYTF. CDR3 coding DNA: TGTGCCAGCAGCTATGGCGGCTATGGCTACACCTTC.

V and J are TRBV9 and TRBJ2-5; D is possibly TRBD1 (6 bases). CDR1 SGDLS and CDR2 YYNGEE come from the germline V gene. The CDR3 sequence is 12 residues long. The V gene lost 4 bases and the J gene lost 5 bases, with 9 bases spanning the gap. CDR3 nucleotides: TGTGCCAGCAGCCCGGGACATGAGACCCAGTACTTC. Translation: CASSPGHETQYF.

On this clone itself: Other nucleotide sequences in the sample specify the same CDR3. The chain employs TRBV5-1 and TRBJ2-5, with 8 bases aligning to TRBD2. The CDR3 covers 14 residues. CDR1 is SGHRS and CDR2 is YFSETQ in the germline V gene. With V trimmed by 1 base and J by 5 bases, 4 bases remained unmatched. The CDR3 region is CASSLSGGGETQYF. The CDR3 bases are TGCGCCAGCAGCTTGAGCGGGGGCGGGGAGACCCAGTACTTC.

This clone has a handful of counts. The chain links TRBV5-1 to TRBJ2-7, with D perhaps given as TRBD1 or TRBD2 (5 bases each). V was pared by 2 bases and J by 3 bases, with 15 bases between. Looked up from germline, CDR1 is SGHRS and CDR2 is YFSETQ. This CDR3 is built from 15 residues. The CDR3 bases are TGCGCCAGCAGCTTATCCGGGACGGGGAACTACGAGCAGTACTTC. It specifies CASSLSGTGNYEQYF.

The chain uses TRBV18 and TRBJ1-5, with TRBD1 matching 7 bases. Trimming took 3 bases from V and 11 from J; bases not matched to a gene: 7. The CDR3 contains 13 residues. Germline V gene sequence: CDR1 KGHSH, CDR2 LQKENI. CDR3 sequence (DNA): TGTGCCAGCTCACCGGGGACAGAAATAGCCCAGCATTTT. This encodes CASSPGTEIAQHF.

The chain couples TRBV10-1 to TRBJ1-1, with 8 bases fitting TRBD1. The J segment lost 5 bases and the V segment lost 5 bases, leaving 16 bases of the junction unmatched. The CDR3 is made up of 17 amino acids. The germline gives CDR1 WNHNN, CDR2 SYGVQD (reference sequence). The CDR3 DNA reads as TGCGCCAGCAGTTATTCCCGGGACAGGAGGGGAGAGACTGAAGCTTTCTTT. Translating gives CASSYSRDRRGETEAFF.

The chain uses TRBV19 and TRBJ2-7; no clear D. V was shortened by 5 bases and J by 0 bases, with 8 bases between the two germline ends. The CDR3 sequence is 13 residues long. CDR1 is LNHDA and CDR2 is SQIVND in the germline V gene (reference sequence). The CDR3 loop reads CASSDVSSYEQYF. In DNA form, the CDR3 reads TGTGCCAGTAGTGACGTTAGCTCCTACGAGCAGTACTTC.

The genes are TRBV5-5 and TRBJ2-7; D gene uncertain. The V and J ends lost 0 bases and 2 bases respectively, with 12 bases between them. There are 15 residues in the CDR3. The germline V gene encodes CDR1 SGHKS and CDR2 YYEKEE (reference sequence). CDR3 in amino acids: CASSLVGIGTYEQYF. CDR3 coding DNA: TGTGCCAGCAGCTTGGTGGGGATAGGGACCTACGAGCAGTACTTC.

This clone was observed a few times. The V call is TRBV5-3, the J call TRBJ2-6; the D gene is possibly TRBD1 (5 bases). TRBV5-3 is an ORF; its function is uncertain. The CDR3 is 17 amino acids. V gave up 0 bases and J gave up 4 bases, with 14 bases separating them. CDR3 DNA sequence: TGTGCCAGAAGCTTGGTCCGTGGACAAACCGGGGCCAACGTCCTGACTTTC. Translated, it gives CARSLVRGQTGANVLTF.

On this clone: Other DNA sequences in the sample encode the same CDR3. This chain links TRBV15 with TRBJ2-5, with TRBD1 identical over 7 bases. The CDR3 is 12 residues long. Germline-derived CDR1 and CDR2 are LNHNV and YYDKDF (reference sequence). Trimming at V came to 3 bases and at J to 5 bases, leaving 0 bases not matched to a gene. The CDR3 loop reads CATSRGQETQYF. Written as DNA, the CDR3 is TGTGCCACCAGCAGGGGACAGGAGACCCAGTACTTC.

The chain recombines TRBV6-1 with TRBJ2-2; 15 bases map to TRBD2. J was trimmed by 2 bases and V by 0 bases; bases with no gene match: 7. This CDR3 is built from 20 residues. CDR1 is MNHNS, CDR2 SASEGT, per germline. The CDR3 bases are TGTGCCAGCAGTGAAGCGCTTCTGGGACTAGCGGGGGGAAACACCGGGGAGCTGTTTTTT. Translation: CASSEALLGLAGGNTGELFF.